Listed below are T cell receptor beta chains from one sample, sequenced in a study of T cell responses to AZD1222 COVID-19 vaccine. Clones were sequenced by immunoSEQ multiplex PCR, and TCRdb holds only the in-frame ones, with some missing. This sample yields approximately 74,000 clones, of which 86% are seen a single time; 2.5% belongs to the top ten. The sample was peripheral blood, taken on day 0 of AZD1222 vaccination. The receptors stem from an adult in good health. Each CDR3 is given with its conserved first and last residue. The D gene is left open where the match is weak. Clone size is stated in some rows and not others, as once, few, many or a class when expanded.

v_call	clone_size	j_call	d_call	cdr3_nt	cdr3_aa
TRBV2	.	TRBJ2-5	TRBD1	TGTGCCAGCAGCCGCCGACAGGGTTCGGAGACCCAGTACTTC	CASSRRQGSETQYF
TRBV7-2	.	TRBJ2-3	.	TGTGCCAGCAGCTTGGGTTCTGCAGATACGCAGTATTTT	CASSLGSADTQYF
TRBV2	.	TRBJ1-3	.	TGTGCCAGCAGTACCGGGCGACAGGCCCTCTCTGGAAACACCATATATTTT	CASSTGRQALSGNTIYF
TRBV2	.	TRBJ2-3	.	TGTGCCAGCAGTGAGGACAGCACAGATACGCAGTATTTT	CASSEDSTDTQYF
TRBV5-1	.	TRBJ1-6	.	TGCGCCAGCAGGTCGGATAACAACCCTAATTCACCCCTCCACTTT	CASRSDNNPNSPLHF
TRBV28	.	TRBJ1-5	TRBD1	TGTGCCAGCAGAACCGACAGGGTGTTTGGAGGGCCCCAGCATTTT	CASRTDRVFGGPQHF
TRBV10-2	.	TRBJ1-4	.	TGCGCCAGCAGGAGGGCTGGGGCTAATGAAAAACTGTTTTTT	CASRRAGANEKLFF
TRBV28	once	TRBJ1-4	TRBD1	TGTGCCAGCAGTTTCCTACAAGACAGGGGGGATGAAAAACTGTTTTTT	CASSFLQDRGDEKLFF
TRBV2	.	TRBJ1-2	.	TGTGCCAGCAGTGGGGATGGCGGCCGGGGTGGCTACACCTTC	CASSGDGGRGGYTF
TRBV9	medium-sized	TRBJ1-6	.	TGTGCCAGCAGCGTCAAGCTGAATTCACCCCTCCACTTT	CASSVKLNSPLHF
TRBV28	.	TRBJ2-1	.	TGTGCCAGCAGTAGGGACCCTTACAATGAGCAGTTCTTC	CASSRDPYNEQFF
TRBV12-3/TRBV12-4	.	TRBJ1-5	.	TGTGCCAGCAGTTTGGGTCAGCCCCAGCATTTT	CASSLGQPQHF
TRBV5-8	.	TRBJ2-4	TRBD1	TGTGCCAGCAGCTTGAGGACAGGGATGGACAAAAACATTCAGTACTTC	CASSLRTGMDKNIQYF